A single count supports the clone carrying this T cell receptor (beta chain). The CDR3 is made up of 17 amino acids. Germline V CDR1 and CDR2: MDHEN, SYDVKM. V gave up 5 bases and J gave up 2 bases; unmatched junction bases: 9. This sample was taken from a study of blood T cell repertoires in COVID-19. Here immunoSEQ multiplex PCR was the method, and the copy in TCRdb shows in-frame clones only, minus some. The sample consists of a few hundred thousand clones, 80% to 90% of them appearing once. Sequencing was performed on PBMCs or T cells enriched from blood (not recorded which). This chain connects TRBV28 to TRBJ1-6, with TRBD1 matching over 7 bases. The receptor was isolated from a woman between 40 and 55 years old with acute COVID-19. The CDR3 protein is CASSLPSGTAYNSPLHF. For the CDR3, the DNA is TGTGCCAGCAGTCTCCCCTCCGGGACAGCCTATAATTCACCCCTCCACTTT.